The present entry profiles one T cell receptor beta chain with its context. Its antigen is not known. The donors were part of the validation cohort, which consisted of approximately 110 subjects and was separate from the first cohort of 670 or so subjects. Method: immunoSEQ multiplex PCR; TCRdb's copy keeps in-frame clones and lacks some. The sample gives some 240,000 clones, roughly 83% of which show up once; roughly 5.4% is in the top ten. CDR3 length: 13 amino acids. V was clipped by 5 bases and J by 5 bases, with 12 bases between them. Germline CDR1 SGHVS, CDR2 FNYEAQ. This entry comes from a study of cytomegalovirus exposure and HLA in healthy donors. Notes on the study in general: Most observed TCR sequences were rare, whereas some public TCRs were detected in many donors.

The TCR sequence derives from a woman aged 18-29 years in good health and CMV-seronegative. This chain joins TRBV7-6 and TRBJ1-1; maybe TRBD1 (5 bases). Sequenced material: PBMCs. This chain's CDR3 is CASSTDSGTEAFF. As DNA, the CDR3 is TGTGCCAGCAGCACTGATTCAGGGACTGAAGCTTTCTTT.